This TCR beta chain was sequenced during a study of T cells in localized non-small cell lung cancer. Study-wide points: Adjacent lung exhibited a median of 57 among the 100 most abundant tumor clones. Heterogeneity stays possible, as sequencing covered only one tumor region.

Comments on this clone: Its antigen is still unknown.

The method was immunoSEQ multiplex PCR; TCRdb's version includes in-frame clones alone and lacks a portion of them. The table records more than 20,000 clones, about 87% of them present only once. From germline, CDR1 is MRHNA and CDR2 SNTAGT. V shed 6 bases, J shed 8 bases, and the junction held 9 bases outside the gene matches. The CDR3 spans 14 residues. The specimen was PBMCs, collected before any cancer treatment. This TCR was recovered from a man aged 40-75 years with stage II squamous cell lung carcinoma. The chain recombines TRBV6-4 with TRBJ2-3; TRBD2 agrees at 9 bases. The CDR3 DNA reads TGTGCCAGCAGCGAGACTAGCGGCCAGACTACGCAGTATTTT. Translating gives CASSETSGQTTQYF.